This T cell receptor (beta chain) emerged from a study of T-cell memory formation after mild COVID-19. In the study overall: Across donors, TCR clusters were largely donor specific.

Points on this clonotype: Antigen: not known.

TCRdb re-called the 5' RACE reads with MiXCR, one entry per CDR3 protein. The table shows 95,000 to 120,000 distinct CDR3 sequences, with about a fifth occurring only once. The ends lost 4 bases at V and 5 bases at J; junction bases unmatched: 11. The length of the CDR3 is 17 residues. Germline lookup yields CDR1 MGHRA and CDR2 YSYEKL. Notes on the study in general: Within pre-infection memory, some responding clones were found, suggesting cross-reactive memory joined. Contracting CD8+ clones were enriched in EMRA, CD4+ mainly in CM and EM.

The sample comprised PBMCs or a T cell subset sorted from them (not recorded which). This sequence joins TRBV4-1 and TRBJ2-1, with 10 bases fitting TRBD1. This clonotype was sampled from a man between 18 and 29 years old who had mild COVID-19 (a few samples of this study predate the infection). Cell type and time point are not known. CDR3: CASSPVKGQGPNNEQFF. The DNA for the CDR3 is TGCGCCAGCAGCCCAGTCAAGGGACAGGGGCCAAACAATGAGCAGTTCTTC.